The T cell receptor (beta chain) under discussion was sequenced for a study of blood T cell repertoires in COVID-19. Between the trimmed V and J ends, which lost 3 bases and 3 bases, there was a span of 10 bases. CDR1 is SGHAT, CDR2 FQNNGV, per germline. This CDR3 contains 14 residues. Produced via immunoSEQ multiplex PCR; TCRdb's table is partial and in-frame only. The sample carries roughly 90,000 clones, 70% to 85% recorded once. Sequencing used peripheral blood. This clonotype was sampled from a human donor in a cohort sampled during active COVID-19. The chain uses TRBV11-2 and TRBJ2-3, with a weak D call TRBD1 (5 bases). DNA for the CDR3: TGTGCCAGCAGCTTTAGCAGGGTTACAGATACGCAGTATTTT. It translates to CASSFSRVTDTQYF.